The sequence of this TCR beta chain was determined in a study of blood T cell repertoires in COVID-19. Study overall: Nucleic acid was either cDNA or gDNA, and it came from T cells, B-cell-depleted T cells, or PBMCs.

This table comes from immunoSEQ multiplex PCR, and its TCRdb copy is limited to in-frame clones, with some not included. The table shows under 400,000 clones, with more than 70% occurring only once. The study assigned cohorts using participant-reported clinical history. Regarding this clone: Other DNA sequences in this sample translate to the same CDR3.

This TCR was recovered from a man aged 35-49 years in a cohort exposed to, infected with or recovered from COVID-19 (not recorded which). Sequencing was carried out using PBMCs or T cells enriched from blood (not recorded which).

CDR3 DNA sequence: TGTGCCAGTAGTCCACAGGGGAATCAGCCCCAGCATTTT. This codes for CASSPQGNQPQHF. V usage is TRBV19 and J usage is TRBJ1-5, with 7 bases lining up with TRBD1. This CDR3 contains 13 residues. Germline CDR1 is LNHDA and CDR2 is SQIVND (reference sequence). Germline trimming cut 5 bases from V and 4 bases from J; bases unmatched to any gene: 2.